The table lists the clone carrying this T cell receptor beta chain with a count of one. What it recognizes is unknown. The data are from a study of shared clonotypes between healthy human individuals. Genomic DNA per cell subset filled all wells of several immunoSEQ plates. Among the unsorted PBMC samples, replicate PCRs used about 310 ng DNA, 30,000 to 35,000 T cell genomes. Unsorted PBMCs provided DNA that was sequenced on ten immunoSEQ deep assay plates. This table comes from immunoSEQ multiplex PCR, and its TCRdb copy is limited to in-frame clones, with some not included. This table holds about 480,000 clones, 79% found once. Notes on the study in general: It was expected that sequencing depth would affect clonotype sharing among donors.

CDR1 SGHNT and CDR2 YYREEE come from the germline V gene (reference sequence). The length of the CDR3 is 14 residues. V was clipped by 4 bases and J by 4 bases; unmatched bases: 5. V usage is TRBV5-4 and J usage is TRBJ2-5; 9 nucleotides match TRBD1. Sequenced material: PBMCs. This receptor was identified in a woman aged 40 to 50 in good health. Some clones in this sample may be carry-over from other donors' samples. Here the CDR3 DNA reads TGTGCCAGCAGCCCGGGACAGGGAGCAGAGACCCAGTACTTC. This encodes CASSPGQGAETQYF.